Listed below are T cell receptor beta chains from one sample, sequenced in a study of graft-versus-host responses after intestinal transplantation. For these receptors, no antigen is known. The table came from immunoSEQ multiplex PCR; TCRdb's copy has only in-frame clones and leaves some out. Among 25,000 to 35,000 clones listed, roughly 80% were seen once. Sample: unstimulated CD8+ T cells sorted from spleen or lymph node cells, taken before intestinal transplant. The receptor set was obtained from a human donor who received an intestinal transplant. Both conserved end residues are trimmed from each CDR3.

v_gene	CDR3aa
TRBV4-1	ASSQDRGTYGYT
TRBV6-5	ASSKTENTEAF
TRBV15	ATQGSLTYEQY
TRBV28	ASSLRRGYRGIFYEQY
TRBV28	ASRSTIPYGELF
TRBV9	ASSVAGTRRDEQY
TRBV19	ASSLTTGPSPLH
TRBV7-9	ASSLSTSGSARF
TRBV10-1	ASSESPSGRAKGTQY
TRBV6-4	ASSRTTTNEQF
TRBV15	ATSEAPNSNQPQH
TRBV4-1	ASSPGGGELF
TRBV4-1	ASSQDSLAGAFPNNEQF
TRBV28	ASSFMDPGTYEQY
TRBV19	ASSSRYYLSSGNTIY
TRBV4-1	ASSQPGLALTDTQY
TRBV5-6	ASSLRQGEF
TRBV28	ASSPQGYEQY
TRBV6-4	ASRKTVNTEAF
TRBV15	ATSRESSGRSGQF
TRBV6-1	ASRMDSLMEKLF
TRBV7-9	ASTLLSSYEQY
TRBV6-6	ASNLADTGELF
TRBV7-9	ASSLIPEGQFEAF
TRBV2	ASRETGRPYNEQF
TRBV5-1	ASSLAAGASLYEQY
TRBV27	ASSLGTALGNQPQH
TRBV13	ASSFGLAGAYEQY
TRBV10-3	AISDRQGNSPLH
TRBV6-5	ASSYSASGPYEQY
TRBV6-6	ASRSGTEMYSYEQY